The clone carrying this T cell receptor (beta chain) was recorded at least ten times. Time point noted: newly diagnosed GD, antithyroid drugs for less than 3 months. From PBMCs, RNA was extracted and then used to make the TCR library. The entry originates in a study of regulatory T cells in long-lasting Graves disease. Arm-PCR of CDR3 regions with iRepertoire HTBI primers generated TCR beta libraries. TCRdb processed the multiplex PCR reads anew with MiXCR; each CDR3 protein has one entry. The sample comprises approximately 270,000 distinct CDR3 sequences, 15% to 20% of which are singletons, and 14% rests with the top ten. Looked up from germline, CDR1 is SGHVS and CDR2 is FNYEAQ. The germline V and J ends were trimmed by 1 base and 6 bases, with 19 bases remaining between them. This CDR3 is built from 17 residues. The sample also formed part of further work on T cells in Graves' hyperthyroidism and ophthalmopathy. That source adds: The HTBI primer set served for first-round RT-PCR of the TCR CDR3.

The chain couples TRBV7-6 to TRBJ2-1; TRBD1 or TRBD2 may be the D gene (5 bases each). This material consisted of peripheral blood mononuclear cells (PBMCs), taken at new diagnosis, from a patient treated with antithyroid drugs. The sequence was obtained from a woman in her 30s with Graves disease. CDR3 bases: TGTGCCAGCAGCTTAGGGACCCCGGGACCGCTGCCCAATGAGCAGTTCTTC. Translated, it gives CASSLGTPGPLPNEQFF.